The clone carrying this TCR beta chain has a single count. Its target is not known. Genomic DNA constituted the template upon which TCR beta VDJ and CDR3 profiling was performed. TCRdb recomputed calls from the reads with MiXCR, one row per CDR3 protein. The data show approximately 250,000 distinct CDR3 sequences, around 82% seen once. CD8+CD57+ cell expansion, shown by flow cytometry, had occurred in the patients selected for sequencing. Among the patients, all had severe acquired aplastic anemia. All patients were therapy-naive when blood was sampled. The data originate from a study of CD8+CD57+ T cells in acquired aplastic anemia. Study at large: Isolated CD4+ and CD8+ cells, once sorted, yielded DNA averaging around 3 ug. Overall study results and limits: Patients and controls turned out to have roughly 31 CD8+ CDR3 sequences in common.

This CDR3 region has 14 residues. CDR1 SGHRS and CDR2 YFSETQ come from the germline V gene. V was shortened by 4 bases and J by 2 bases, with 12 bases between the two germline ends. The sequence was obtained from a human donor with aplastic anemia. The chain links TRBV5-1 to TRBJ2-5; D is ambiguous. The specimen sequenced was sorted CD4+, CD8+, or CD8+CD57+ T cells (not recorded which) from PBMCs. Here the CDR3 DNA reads TGCGCCAGCAGCATGCTGCAGACTCAAGAGACCCAGTACTTC. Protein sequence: CASSMLQTQETQYF.